This entry describes one TCR beta chain. Its cognate antigen is unknown. The TCR cDNA carried a universal primer site and UMIs from 5'RACE template switching. TCRdb re-called the 5' RACE reads through MiXCR, storing one row per CDR3 protein. The table records about 630,000 distinct CDR3 sequences, 9% to 15% of them present only once. Trimming removed 1 base from V and 9 bases from J, with 9 bases in between. The length of the CDR3 is 12 residues. This specimen comes from a study of T cells after yellow fever vaccination. Notes on the study in general: Re-detected after boosting: most primary clones, about 95% of CD4 and about 85% of CD8.

The sequence was collected from a man aged 25 to 40 who received the YFV17D yellow fever vaccine. The chain carries TRBV12-3 or TRBV12-4 and TRBJ1-2; D possibly corresponds to TRBD1 (5 bases). The source was PBMCs, collected on the day of the yellow fever booster vaccination. This CDR3 reads CASSLGGESYTF. The CDR3 nucleotides read TGTGCCAGCAGTTTAGGGGGGGAAAGCTACACCTTC.